This TCR beta chain originates from a study of CD8+ T cells in alopecia areata. Noted treatment: oral pan-JAK inhibitor, 5-10 mg twice daily. Extracted RNA was reverse transcribed, and the resulting cDNA served as sequencing template. The table came from immunoSEQ multiplex PCR; TCRdb's copy has only in-frame clones and leaves some out. The sample has approximately 200,000 clones, more than 45% seen once. The TCR sequence derives from a human donor with alopecia areata. Here the sequenced sample was CD4+ T cells sorted from blood, taken at week 24, from a patient treated with tofacitinib.

This chain's CDR3 is CASRRVIWDANTEAFF. As DNA, the CDR3 is TGCGCCAGCAGACGGGTGATTTGGGATGCGAACACTGAAGCTTTCTTT. The rearrangement uses TRBV23-1 and TRBJ1-1; no definite D call. TRBV23-1 is an ORF, and what it does is uncertain. Trimming left V 6 bases short and J 1 base short, with 18 bases between. The CDR3 is made up of 16 amino acids.